A selection of T cell receptor beta chains follows, all from one sample in a study of shared clonotypes between healthy human individuals. Sequencing used immunoSEQ multiplex PCR; TCRdb keeps in-frame clones, though not all of them. The sample has about 2.4 million clones, about 92% seen once. Source material: naive CD4+ T cells sorted from blood. The receptors originated from a man between 18 and 35 years old in good health. CDR3s include the opening cysteine and the closing phenylalanine or tryptophan. D genes are given only for firm matches. For some rows the clone size is stated as once, few or many, or as a class when expanded; others skip it.

>-|few|TRBV29-1|TRBJ1-5
CSVEERGQPQHF
TGCAGCGTTGAGGAGAGAGGTCAGCCCCAGCATTTT
>-|-|TRBV2|TRBJ1-1
CASSVERNTEAFF
TGTGCCAGCAGTGTCGAAAGGAACACTGAAGCTTTCTTT
>-|-|TRBV6-5|TRBJ1-4
CASSYYPPRSEKLFF
TGTGCCAGCAGTTACTACCCTCCTCGGAGTGAAAAACTGTTTTTT
>-|-|TRBV6-1|TRBJ1-1
CASSEQGLNTEAFF
TGTGCCAGCAGTGAACAGGGGTTGAACACTGAAGCTTTCTTT
>TRBD1|-|TRBV4-3|TRBJ2-3
CASSQGRQGGTDTQYF
TGCGCCAGCAGCCAAGGAAGACAGGGCGGCACAGATACGCAGTATTTT
>TRBD1|-|TRBV6-5|TRBJ2-7
CASSYDREKQYF
TGTGCCAGCAGTTACGACAGGGAGAAGCAGTACTTC
>-|-|TRBV10-3|TRBJ2-3
CAISDRLPTDTQYF
TGTGCCATCAGTGATAGGCTACCCACAGATACGCAGTATTTT
>-|-|TRBV11-3|TRBJ2-4
CASSLGGDQNIQYF
TGTGCCAGCAGCTTAGGAGGTGACCAAAACATTCAGTACTTC
>-|-|TRBV10-3|TRBJ2-3
CAISVVSGGKDTQYF
TGTGCCATCAGTGTGGTTTCGGGGGGCAAGGATACGCAGTATTTT
>-|-|TRBV18|TRBJ1-1
CASSPTGTGAEAFF
TGTGCCAGCTCACCTACAGGGACCGGGGCTGAAGCTTTCTTT
>TRBD1|-|TRBV18|TRBJ1-2
CASSPNIGTGDYGYTF
TGTGCCAGCTCACCTAATATCGGGACAGGGGACTATGGCTACACCTTC
>TRBD1|-|TRBV5-8|TRBJ1-3
CASSTGQGVSSGNTIYF
TGTGCCAGCAGCACGGGACAGGGGGTTAGCTCTGGAAACACCATATATTTT
>TRBD1|-|TRBV7-2|TRBJ1-5
CASSFTGANQPQHF
TGTGCCAGCAGCTTCACAGGGGCTAATCAGCCCCAGCATTTT
>-|-|TRBV11-2|TRBJ2-3
CASRKRRHSTDTQYF
TGTGCCAGCCGAAAGCGGAGACATAGCACAGATACGCAGTATTTT
>-|-|TRBV2|TRBJ2-5
CASSEGIPFPETQYF
TGTGCCAGCAGTGAAGGGATACCCTTCCCCGAGACCCAGTACTTC
>-|-|TRBV5-1|TRBJ2-2
CASSSTTLDTGELFF
TGCGCCAGCAGCTCGACGACATTAGACACCGGGGAGCTGTTTTTT
>-|-|TRBV6-5|TRBJ2-2
CASSYRVVTGELFF
TGTGCCAGCAGTTACAGGGTTGTCACCGGGGAGCTGTTTTTT
>-|-|TRBV27|TRBJ2-7
CASSRDSIYEQYF
TGTGCCAGCAGCCGGGACTCCATCTACGAGCAGTACTTC
>-|-|TRBV6-1|TRBJ2-2
CASSAPRLSFTGELFF
TGTGCCAGCAGTGCCCCCCGACTTTCTTTCACCGGGGAGCTGTTTTTT
>-|-|TRBV9|TRBJ2-3
CASSVAGGGVGGTQYF
TGTGCCAGCAGCGTAGCGGGTGGCGGGGTGGGTGGTACGCAGTATTTT
>-|-|TRBV5-1|TRBJ2-7
CASSLDRIYEQYF
TGCGCCAGCAGCTTGGACCGGATCTACGAGCAGTACTTC
>TRBD2|-|TRBV19|TRBJ2-7
CASRRSGRGYEQYF
TGTGCCAGTAGGCGTAGCGGGAGGGGCTACGAGCAGTACTTC
>-|-|TRBV7-2|TRBJ1-2
CASRPPIAYGYTF
TGTGCCAGCAGGCCCCCAATCGCCTATGGCTACACCTTC
>-|-|TRBV4-1|TRBJ1-2
CASSQALQKNYGYTF
TGCGCCAGCAGCCAAGCCTTGCAGAAGAACTATGGCTACACCTTC
>TRBD1|-|TRBV7-2|TRBJ1-2
CASGPGTASFGGYTF
TGTGCCAGCGGACCCGGGACAGCAAGTTTCGGGGGCTACACCTTC
>-|-|TRBV6-5|TRBJ1-4
CASTDGGGQPGKLFF
TGTGCCAGCACCGATGGGGGCGGGCAGCCGGGAAAACTGTTTTTT
>TRBD1|-|TRBV7-6|TRBJ1-1
CASSQGQGSTEAFF
TGTGCCAGCAGCCAAGGACAGGGGAGCACTGAAGCTTTCTTT
>-|once|TRBV30|TRBJ2-1
CAWSAANEQFF
TGTGCCTGGAGTGCCGCCAATGAGCAGTTCTTC
>TRBD2|-|TRBV28|TRBJ2-5
CASKEGLAGGRETQYF
TGTGCCAGCAAGGAAGGACTAGCGGGGGGCCGGGAGACCCAGTACTTC
>-|-|TRBV30|TRBJ1-6
CAWSEGTAYNSPLHF
TGTGCCTGGAGTGAAGGGACGGCTTATAATTCACCCCTCCACTTT
>-|-|TRBV12-1|TRBJ2-1
CASIGRRTSYNEQFF
TGTGCCAGCATCGGGCGGCGGACCTCCTACAATGAGCAGTTCTTC
>-|-|TRBV30|TRBJ1-4
CAWSVQGRDEKLFF
TGTGCCTGGAGTGTACAGGGAAGAGATGAAAAACTGTTTTTT
>TRBD2|-|TRBV4-1|TRBJ2-1
CASSHPGLAGSSPWEQFF
TGCGCCAGCAGCCACCCGGGACTAGCGGGCTCCAGTCCCTGGGAGCAGTTCTTC
>TRBD1|once|TRBV5-1|TRBJ2-7
CASSAGQGAGEQYF
TGCGCCAGCAGCGCCGGACAGGGGGCGGGCGAGCAGTACTTC
>-|-|TRBV2|TRBJ1-2
CASSPGTASYGYTF
TGTGCCAGCAGTCCCGGGACGGCGAGCTATGGCTACACCTTC
>-|-|TRBV6-6|TRBJ1-2
CASNSEGVGYGYTF
TGTGCCAGCAACTCCGAAGGAGTCGGCTATGGCTACACCTTC
>-|-|TRBV6-5|TRBJ2-7
CASSIALMSSYEQYF
TGTGCCAGCAGTATAGCGCTCATGAGCTCCTACGAGCAGTACTTC